This TCR beta chain was profiled in a study of T cell changes during pregnancy in multiple sclerosis. Trimming took off 6 bases at V and 5 bases at J, with 13 bases between the two ends. CDR1 and CDR2 from the germline V gene are MNHEY and SVGAGI. The CDR3 sequence is 13 residues long. Measured with immunoSEQ multiplex PCR; TCRdb has only the in-frame clones, and not every one. The sample includes 35,000 to 55,000 clones, 89% of them seen just once. The sample consisted of CD4+ T cells from peripheral blood mononuclear cells, taken after pregnancy. The receptor was isolated from a female donor with multiple sclerosis, enrolled in a pregnancy study. The J gene is TRBJ1-1, the V gene TRBV6-5; D unresolved. The CDR3 here is CASRQNGWTEAFF. CDR3 bases: TGTGCCAGCAGACAGAATGGGTGGACTGAAGCTTTCTTT.